Listed below are T cell receptor beta chains from one sample, sequenced in a study of T cell repertoires in cytomegalovirus infection. One entry per CDR3 protein results from TCRdb running MiXCR on the reads. The sample yields some 940,000 distinct CDR3 sequences, around 29% seen once. Their antigen targets remain unknown. The sample consisted of cultured CD8+ T cells from PBMCs, taken from culture after CMV antigen stimulation. The receptors come from a human donor in good health (CMV status not recorded). Some clones in this sample may be carry-over from other donors' samples. The CDR3 runs from the conserved cysteine through the conserved F or W. D genes are given only for firm matches. Rows may omit the clone size; those that give it use once, few, many or a size class.

d_call,j_call,clone_size,v_call,cdr3_nt,cdr3_aa
.,TRBJ1-5,.,TRBV7-8,TGTGCCAGCAGCTGGGGGACGAATAGCAATCAGCCCCAGCATTTT,CASSWGTNSNQPQHF
.,TRBJ2-2,few,TRBV7-9,TGTGCCAGCAGCGTCCCAACCACCGGGGAGCTGTTTTTT,CASSVPTTGELFF
TRBD1,TRBJ1-5,.,TRBV7-9,TGTGCCAGCAGCGAGACAGGGGTGGCGAATCAGCCCCAGCATTTT,CASSETGVANQPQHF
.,TRBJ1-2,many,TRBV7-6,TGTGCCAGCAGCCCGAGGGACGGGACTAACTATGGCTACACCTTC,CASSPRDGTNYGYTF
.,TRBJ1-1,few,TRBV28,TGTGCCAGCAGCCGTGGGTGGGGACGGAACACTGAAGCTTTCTTT,CASSRGWGRNTEAFF
TRBD2,TRBJ2-1,many,TRBV7-8,TGTGCCAGCAGCCCCGGGACTAGCGGGGGGCCAGACAATGAGCAGTTCTTC,CASSPGTSGGPDNEQFF
TRBD2,TRBJ2-5,.,TRBV7-6,TGTGCCTGCAGCTTAGGAGGCGGGGGTCAAGAGACCCAGTACTTC,CACSLGGGGQETQYF
.,TRBJ2-3,.,TRBV14,TGTGCCAGCAGCCAAGAAGTCCCTTTCACAGATACGCAGTATTTT,CASSQEVPFTDTQYF
TRBD1,TRBJ1-1,few,TRBV7-9,TGTGCCAGCCGACAGGGGATTTCTGAAGCTTTCTTT,CASRQGISEAFF
.,TRBJ2-2,.,TRBV11-2,TGTGCCAGCAGGGTCGATCTCACCGGGGAGCTGTTTTTT,CASRVDLTGELFF
TRBD2,TRBJ2-2,.,TRBV20-1,TGCAGTGCTAGAGTTTGGGAGGGACTAGCGGGGGTAAACACCGGGGAGCTGTTTTTT,CSARVWEGLAGVNTGELFF
.,TRBJ2-1,few,TRBV2,TGTGCCAGCAGAGAGGTTGGGGGGAAGAGCTCCTACAATGAGCAGTTCTTC,CASREVGGKSSYNEQFF
.,TRBJ2-5,few,TRBV6-5,TGTGCCAGCAGTTATGCGGGGATTGGAGAGACCCAGTACTTC,CASSYAGIGETQYF
.,TRBJ1-2,few,TRBV27,TGTGCCAGCAGTTTACGCACACGGGGGTATGGCTACACCTTC,CASSLRTRGYGYTF
.,TRBJ1-6,.,TRBV12-3/TRBV12-4,TGTGCCAGCAGTTTTATCCCGGGACACAGGGACGGATATAATTCACCCCTCCACTTT,CASSFIPGHRDGYNSPLHF
.,TRBJ1-5,.,TRBV9,TGTGCCAGCAGCACTCAGGATAGCAATCAGCCCCAGCATTTT,CASSTQDSNQPQHF
.,TRBJ1-1,.,TRBV27,TGTGCCAGCACCTCTTCCCGCAGGGTTACTGAAGCTTTCTTT,CASTSSRRVTEAFF
TRBD1,TRBJ1-6,.,TRBV9,TGTGCCAGCAGCGGGGCCCAGGGGGCGCGGTCACCCCTCCACTTT,CASSGAQGARSPLHF
.,TRBJ1-6,.,TRBV7-3,TGTGACAGCAGCGCACAATCGGGCCAAAATTCACCCCTCCACTTT,CDSSAQSGQNSPLHF
.,TRBJ1-5,.,TRBV15,TGTGCCACCAGCAGAGTCGGGGGTGATCAGCCCCAGCATTTT,CATSRVGGDQPQHF
.,TRBJ1-3,.,TRBV19,TGTGCCAGTGACCAGCGCTCTGGAAACACCATATATTTT,CASDQRSGNTIYF
TRBD2,TRBJ2-3,.,TRBV7-8,TGTGCCAGCAGCTTAAGGGCCGGGACTAGGATTGGAGATACGCAGTATTTT,CASSLRAGTRIGDTQYF
.,TRBJ2-1,few,TRBV20-1,TGCAGTGTAGTGGACTCCTACAATGAGCAGTTCTTC,CSVVDSYNEQFF
.,TRBJ2-6,few,TRBV7-8,TGTGCCAGCAGCTCGACAGGAGTTATCTCTGGGGCCAACGTCCTGACTTTC,CASSSTGVISGANVLTF
.,TRBJ1-3,.,TRBV14,TGTGCCAGCAGCCAAGGGGACCCGCGCTCTGGAAACACCATATATTTT,CASSQGDPRSGNTIYF
.,TRBJ1-1,.,TRBV29-1,TGCAGCTTTGGACATGACGGTGAAGCTTTCTTT,CSFGHDGEAFF
.,TRBJ1-2,.,TRBV12-3/TRBV12-4,TGTGCCAACAGTTTGGCCGTTCGTTCGTTCTATGGCTACACCTTC,CANSLAVRSFYGYTF
.,TRBJ1-1,.,TRBV10-3,TGTGCCATCAGTGAGGACGGGTACACTGAAGCTTTCTTT,CAISEDGYTEAFF
.,TRBJ1-4,many,TRBV7-6,TGTGCCAGCAGCTTAGAACCGGAGGATGAAAAACTGTTTTTT,CASSLEPEDEKLFF
TRBD2,TRBJ2-5,few,TRBV7-9,TGTGCCAGCAGCTCACAACTAGCGGGGGTAATCCAAGAGACCCAGTACTTC,CASSSQLAGVIQETQYF
.,TRBJ2-5,.,TRBV4-1,TGCGCCAGCAGCCAAGTCAGGGGCCAAGAGACCCAGTACTTC,CASSQVRGQETQYF
TRBD1,TRBJ2-7,few,TRBV27,TGTGCCAGCAGTCGTTACCCACCGGAGACAGGGGCGCGCGAGCAGTACTTC,CASSRYPPETGAREQYF
.,TRBJ2-1,.,TRBV11-2,TGTGCCAGCAGCTCCTTCCCAGGGCCTGGCGGAGGCTCCTACAATGAGCAGTTCTTC,CASSSFPGPGGGSYNEQFF
.,TRBJ1-2,.,TRBV2,TGTGCCAGCAGTGAAAGAGGTGCGATAGGCTACACCTTC,CASSERGAIGYTF
.,TRBJ1-1,.,TRBV12-5,TGTGCTAGTGGTTTGGTACTGGGGGGCACTGAAGCTTTCTTT,CASGLVLGGTEAFF
.,TRBJ2-7,.,TRBV10-3,TGTGCCATCAGTGGTCCGGGGCACACCTACGAGCAGTACTTC,CAISGPGHTYEQYF
TRBD1,TRBJ2-7,.,TRBV20-1,TGCAGTGCTGTTCGACAGGGTTGGTACGAGCAGTACTTC,CSAVRQGWYEQYF
.,TRBJ2-5,many,TRBV7-8,TGTGCCAGCAGCTTACCCGGGACACAAGAGACCCAGTACTTC,CASSLPGTQETQYF
TRBD2,TRBJ2-1,.,TRBV7-3,TGTGCCAGCAGCTTCGGGACTACCTCCTACAATGAGCAGTTCTTC,CASSFGTTSYNEQFF
.,TRBJ1-2,few,TRBV13,TGTGCCAGCAGCTTCATTAGAGGTAAACAGACTAACTATGGCTACACCTTC,CASSFIRGKQTNYGYTF
.,TRBJ2-5,.,TRBV14,TGTGCCAGCAGCCAAGTATGGGGGATGCCAAGCTTTAGACAAGAGACCCAGTACTTC,CASSQVWGMPSFRQETQYF
.,TRBJ2-7,.,TRBV12-3/TRBV12-4,TGTGCCAGCAGTCCTAGCAAGGGGTACGAGCAGTACTTC,CASSPSKGYEQYF
.,TRBJ2-1,many,TRBV12-3/TRBV12-4,TGTGCCAGCAGTTGGGGGACTCCCCAGCACAATGAGCAGTTCTTC,CASSWGTPQHNEQFF
.,TRBJ2-5,.,TRBV28,TGTGCCTCCCCGGGGGACTTCCAAGGGACCCAGTACTTC,CASPGDFQGTQYF
TRBD2,TRBJ2-1,.,TRBV10-3,TGTGCCATCAGGGGTAGCGGGGGGGCCTACAATGAGCAGTTCTTC,CAIRGSGGAYNEQFF
TRBD2,TRBJ2-3,few,TRBV27,TGTGCCAGCAGCACGGGGGGTTTTGCAGATACGCAGTATTTT,CASSTGGFADTQYF
.,TRBJ1-6,.,TRBV10-3,TGTGACATCAGTGAGTCGTCAGTAGATTATAATTCACCCCTCCACTTT,CDISESSVDYNSPLHF
.,TRBJ2-7,.,TRBV19,TGTGCCAGTGCGAGGGCCGGCCACGAGCAGTACTTC,CASARAGHEQYF
.,TRBJ2-7,.,TRBV12-3/TRBV12-4,TGTGCCAGCAGTGACTCAGGATTCTACGAGCAGTACTTC,CASSDSGFYEQYF
TRBD2,TRBJ2-1,many,TRBV7-2,TGTGCCAGCAGGCCAACTAGCGGGGGGCTCAATGAGCAGTTCTTC,CASRPTSGGLNEQFF
.,TRBJ2-3,.,TRBV6-1,TGTGCCAGCACCGCGGTCTGGACAGATACGCAGTATTTT,CASTAVWTDTQYF